The 27 T cell receptor beta chains listed next were all sequenced from one sample in a study of a mutant IDH1 vaccine in newly diagnosed glioma. Time point in this sample: week 5, during vaccination. What each vaccine dose contained was 300 ug of mutant IDH1 20-mer peptide, accompanied by topical imiquimod. These TCRs are of unknown antigen specificity. TCRdb's table, derived via immunoSEQ multiplex PCR, lists solely in-frame clones and lacks some. The repertoire has tens of thousands of clones, approximately 80% of them found once; the top ten carry approximately 2.8%. This specimen was PBMCs, taken from a glioma patient whose treatment included an IDH1 peptide vaccine. The receptor set was obtained from a woman in her late teens or twenties with glioma. Some clones in this sample may be carry-over from other donors' samples.

The chain uses TRBV7-6 and TRBJ2-7; 11 nucleotides line up with TRBD2. V lost 1 base to trimming and J lost 9 bases; unmatched junction nucleotides: 14. The CDR3 contains 17 residues. Germline CDR1 reads SGHVS; CDR2 reads FNYEAQ. CDR3 coding DNA: TGTGCCAGCAGCTTAGTGCAGATCGCTAGCGGGAGGCAGGTGCAGTACTTC. Amino acid sequence: CASSLVQIASGRQVQYF.

The chain combines TRBV10-3 with TRBJ2-5; the D gene is possibly TRBD1 (5 bases). The V end lost 4 bases, the J end lost 3 bases, and 9 bases lay between the germline ends. Per the germline V gene, CDR1 is ENHRY and CDR2 is SYGVKD. The CDR3 is made up of 13 amino acids. The CDR3, as DNA: TGTGCCATCAGTGCCACAGGAGAAGAGACCCAGTACTTC. This translates into CAISATGEETQYF.

J is TRBJ2-7 and V is TRBV13; D is perhaps TRBD2 (6 bases). CDR1 and CDR2 (germline): PRHDT, FYEKMQ (reference sequence). The V and J ends lost 2 bases and 0 bases respectively, with 20 bases between them. The CDR3 runs 18 residues. The CDR3 spells CASSLTARRGGTSYEQYF. CDR3 coding DNA: TGTGCCAGCAGCTTAACCGCCCGACGGGGCGGGACCTCCTACGAGCAGTACTTC.

The rearrangement uses TRBV6-4 and TRBJ2-1; tentatively, D is TRBD1 (6 bases). Trimming shortened V by 0 bases and J by 4 bases, and 13 bases separated the two germline ends. The CDR3 consists of 16 residues. Germline V CDR1 and CDR2: MRHNA, SNTAGT. The CDR3: CASSDSMGAPYNEQFF. The CDR3 DNA reads TGTGCCAGCAGTGACTCGATGGGGGCCCCGTACAATGAGCAGTTCTTC.

The count of this clone is one. The chain employs TRBV13 and TRBJ1-3; D is possibly TRBD1 (5 bases). CDR3 size: 14 residues. Germline V gene data show CDR1 as PRHDT and CDR2 as FYEKMQ (reference sequence). Trimming left V 5 bases short and J 1 base short, with 9 bases between. This CDR3 reads CASSPGGSGNTIYF. CDR3 coding DNA: TGTGCCAGCAGCCCTGGGGGATCTGGAAACACCATATATTTT.

The rearrangement joins TRBV9 to TRBJ2-3; 8 bases map to TRBD2. Germline V gives CDR1 SGDLS, CDR2 YYNGEE. The CDR3 is 15 residues long. With 0 bases clipped from V and 3 bases from J, the junction kept 3 bases outside the gene matches. CDR3 in amino acids: CASSVDGRATDTQYF. DNA for the CDR3: TGTGCCAGCAGCGTAGACGGGAGGGCGACAGATACGCAGTATTTT.

This clone was counted between two and nine times. As DNA, the CDR3 is TGTGCCAGCAGTGAACGGATTGGCCTGGGCGAGCAGTACTTC. This encodes CASSERIGLGEQYF. The gene calls are TRBV2 and TRBJ2-7; unclear D gene. Germline CDR1 reads SNHLY; CDR2 reads FYNNEI. The CDR3 covers 14 residues. The germline V and J ends were trimmed by 2 bases and 6 bases, with 14 bases remaining between them.

The count of this clone is one. The chain combines TRBV19 with TRBJ1-5; TRBD1 agrees at 10 bases. Germline loops: CDR1 LNHDA, CDR2 SQIVND (reference sequence). The CDR3 length is 18 residues. V was pared by 7 bases and J by 2 bases, with 14 bases of the junction left unmatched. CDR3 coding DNA: TGTGCCAGTACCCACCCGGGACAGGGGACAGGGCGCAATCAGCCCCAGCATTTT. Translated: CASTHPGQGTGRNQPQHF.

The gene calls are TRBV7-7 and TRBJ2-1, with 8 bases identical to TRBD1. The CDR3 spans 14 residues. CDR1 and CDR2 (germline): SSHAT, FNYEAQ (reference sequence). With 4 bases clipped from V and 9 bases from J, the junction kept 8 bases outside the gene matches. CDR3 nucleotides: TGTGCCAGCAGCTCGGATGCAGGGGGCGGTGAGCAGTTCTTC. Encoded protein: CASSSDAGGGEQFF.

The rearrangement links TRBV5-5 to TRBJ2-7, with D maybe TRBD1 (5 bases). Per germline, CDR1 SGHKS and CDR2 YYEKEE (reference sequence). The V and J ends lost 4 bases and 0 bases respectively, with 14 bases between them. The CDR3 totals 15 residues. The CDR3 coding sequence is TGTGCCAGCAGCGCCTCAGGGTCTAGCTCCTACGAGCAGTACTTC. This sequence encodes CASSASGSSSYEQYF.

The CDR3: CASSRESNEQFF. The CDR3 nucleotides are TGTGCCAGCAGCCGGGAGAGCAATGAGCAGTTCTTC. The V and J genes are TRBV7-9 and TRBJ2-1, with D possibly being TRBD2 (6 bases). The CDR3 has 12 amino acids. The V end was cut by 5 bases, the J end by 6 bases, with 8 bases between. The germline CDR1 and CDR2 sequences are SEHNR and FQNEAQ (reference sequence).

This chain connects TRBV7-2 to TRBJ2-7, with 9 bases that match TRBD2. The CDR3 covers 14 residues. The V gene's germline CDR1 is SGHTA and CDR2 FQGNSA. V dropped 4 bases and J dropped 5; count of bases not matched to a gene: 6. The CDR3 nucleotides are TGTGCCAGCAGCTCTCGGACTAGCGCGCACGAGCAGTACTTC. Translating gives CASSSRTSAHEQYF.

This chain links TRBV5-1 with TRBJ1-5; tentative D call: TRBD1 (5 bases). The V and J ends lost 4 bases and 1 base respectively, with 12 bases between them. The CDR3 contains 15 residues. Germline loops: CDR1 SGHRS, CDR2 YFSETQ. The DNA for the CDR3 is TGCGCCAGCAGCCCGGGACCCCCGAGCAATCAGCCCCAGCATTTT. It encodes CASSPGPPSNQPQHF.

The V and J genes are TRBV2 and TRBJ1-1, with D unclear. Germline V gene sequence: CDR1 SNHLY, CDR2 FYNNEI. There are 12 residues in the CDR3. Between the trimmed V and J ends, which lost 6 bases and 3 bases, there was a span of 8 bases. Written as DNA, the CDR3 is TGTGCCAGCAGAAGGAGCTACACTGAAGCTTTCTTT. It specifies CASRRSYTEAFF.

The CDR3 coding sequence is TGTGCCAGCAGCCCTACAGGGACCACTGAAGCTTTCTTT. As protein: CASSPTGTTEAFF. This chain connects TRBV11-3 to TRBJ1-1, with a tentative D call TRBD1 (6 bases). V was trimmed by 5 bases and J by 4 bases, leaving 11 bases between them. The CDR3 contains 13 residues. Germline CDR1 is SGHNT and CDR2 is YENEEA.

The chain uses TRBV9 and TRBJ2-1; D possibly corresponds to TRBD2 (6 bases). This CDR3 is built from 12 residues. V lost 3 bases to trimming and J lost 9 bases, with 10 bases between them. The germline CDR1 and CDR2 sequences are SGDLS and YYNGEE. The CDR3 DNA is TGTGCCAGCAGCGCCGCCGGGAGTGAGCAGTTCTTC. Translating gives CASSAAGSEQFF.

The CDR3 here is CASRDQFSPLHF. CDR3 nucleotides: TGTGCCAGCAGGGACCAATTTTCACCCCTCCACTTT. The V and J genes are TRBV6-1 and TRBJ1-6; D not certain. The CDR3 extends over 12 amino acids. V dropped 6 bases and J dropped 9 bases, with 9 bases sitting between them. The V gene's germline CDR1 is MNHNS and CDR2 SASEGT.

The chain couples TRBV28 to TRBJ1-2; D ambiguous. CDR1 MDHEN and CDR2 SYDVKM come from the germline V gene. The CDR3 extends over 12 amino acids. V was shortened by 6 bases and J by 7 bases, with 12 bases between the two germline ends. The CDR3 coding sequence is TGTGCCAGCAGCAAAGTCGGCCCTGGCTACACCTTC. It yields the protein CASSKVGPGYTF.

The rearrangement uses TRBV20-1 and TRBJ2-4; no firm D call. The V gene lost 5 bases and the J gene lost 5 bases, with 7 bases spanning the gap. The CDR3 contains 11 residues. The germline V gene encodes CDR1 DFQATT and CDR2 SNEGSKA (reference sequence). CDR3 in DNA: TGCAGTGCTCGGCCTGAAAACATTCAGTACTTC. The encoded protein is CSARPENIQYF.

The chain recombines TRBV7-2 with TRBJ1-6; 11 positions match TRBD1. With 3 bases clipped from V and 11 bases from J, the junction kept 6 bases outside the gene matches. The CDR3 has 15 amino acids. The germline gives CDR1 SGHTA, CDR2 FQGNSA. The DNA of the CDR3 is TGTGCCAGCAGCTTGGCGGGACAGGGGGGACCACCCCTCCACTTT. Translation: CASSLAGQGGPPLHF. Looking up the rest from reference TRBV7-2 and TRBJ1-6 gives the full variable domain: GAGVSQSPSNKVTEKGKDVELRCDPISGHTALYWYRQSLGQGLEFLIYFQGNSAPDKSGLPSDRFSAERTGGSVSTLTIQRTQQEDSAVYLCASSLAGQGGPPLHFGNGTRLTVT.

The CDR3 bases are TGCGCCAGCAGCTATGGGACTATCCAAGAGACCCAGTACTTC. Amino acids: CASSYGTIQETQYF. This sequence joins TRBV5-1 and TRBJ2-5, with 7 nucleotides matching TRBD2. CDR1 SGHRS and CDR2 YFSETQ come from the germline V gene. The CDR3 spans 14 residues. V was pared by 3 bases and J by 1 base, with 3 bases of the junction left unmatched.

This sequence joins TRBV5-6 and TRBJ2-7; 12 bases are a match to TRBD1. The V segment lost 4 bases and the J segment 3 bases; nucleotides outside the gene matches: 5. CDR3 length: 15 amino acids. Germline assignment: CDR1 SGHDT and CDR2 YYEEEE. The CDR3 loop is CASSLGQGAFYEQYF. The CDR3 DNA sequence: TGTGCCAGCAGCCTGGGACAGGGGGCGTTCTACGAGCAGTACTTC.

J is TRBJ2-7 and V is TRBV5-1, with D possibly being TRBD1 (6 bases). The CDR3 extends over 14 amino acids. Germline V lookup: CDR1 SGHRS, CDR2 YFSETQ. The V end was cut by 0 bases, the J end by 3 bases, with 10 bases between. The CDR3 loop reads CASSLEGDLYEQYF. The CDR3, as DNA: TGCGCCAGCAGCTTGGAGGGGGATCTCTACGAGCAGTACTTC.

The sample holds a few counts of this clone. The chain carries TRBV15 and TRBJ1-5; 7 bases are shared with TRBD1. The CDR3 has 16 amino acids. Germline V gene sequence: CDR1 LNHNV, CDR2 YYDKDF (reference sequence). The trim removed 4 bases at V and 6 bases at J, leaving 12 bases unmatched. The CDR3 region has the DNA TGTGCCACCAGCAATGCAAGACAGGGCAGAAGTCAGCCCCAGCATTTT. It codes for CATSNARQGRSQPQHF.

The chain links TRBV27 to TRBJ1-2; D ambiguous. This CDR3 comprises 11 residues. V gave up 2 bases and J gave up 10 bases, with 8 bases separating them. From germline, CDR1 is MNHEY and CDR2 SMNVEV (reference sequence). The CDR3 loop reads CASSLVGIYTF. The CDR3 region has the DNA TGTGCCAGCAGTTTAGTGGGGATCTACACCTTC.

The V gene is TRBV20-1, the J gene TRBJ1-2; TRBD1 agrees at 9 bases. The V gene end was trimmed by 6 bases and the J gene end by 8 bases; junction bases not matched to a gene: 4. Germline V gene data show CDR1 as DFQATT and CDR2 as SNEGSKA (reference sequence). The CDR3 covers 11 residues. The CDR3 DNA follows: TGCAGTGCAGACAGGGGGGGAGGCTACACCTTC. Its protein product is CSADRGGGYTF.

This sequence joins TRBV6-1 and TRBJ1-1; no clear D. Germline-derived CDR1 and CDR2 are MNHNS and SASEGT. The V and J ends lost 7 bases and 4 bases respectively, with 16 bases between them. This CDR3 is 14 amino acids long. The CDR3 region has the DNA TGTGCCAGCAATGCGGCCCCGAGAAGCACTGAAGCTTTCTTT. Protein: CASNAAPRSTEAFF.